Below are 32 T cell receptor beta chains sequenced from a single sample in a study of vaccination effects on CD4 cells after COVID-19. No antigen has been assigned to these receptors. An approximately nine-day culture period preceded the isolation of CD4+ T cells. Data came from immunoSEQ multiplex PCR; TCRdb stores just in-frame clones and leaves some out. The sample yields some 50,000 clones, approximately 74% seen once. The sequencing used CD4+ T cells from PBMCs cultured without peptide, collected before COVID-19 vaccination. These receptors were obtained from a human donor who had a prior SARS-CoV-2 infection.

The chain is built from TRBV7-2 and TRBJ1-3, with 7 bases aligning to TRBD1. Per germline, CDR1 SGHTA and CDR2 FQGNSA. The ends lost 5 bases at V and 1 base at J; junction bases unmatched: 5. The CDR3 has 15 residues. CDR3 DNA: TGTGCCAGCAGCCCCTCGACAGGGTCTGGAAACACCATATATTTT. Protein sequence: CASSPSTGSGNTIYF.

V and J are TRBV28 and TRBJ1-5, with D possibly being TRBD1 (5 bases). CDR1 and CDR2 (germline): MDHEN, SYDVKM. The CDR3 is 14 amino acids. Trimming took off 4 bases at V and 5 bases at J, with 12 bases between the two ends. CDR3 nucleotides: TGTGCCAGCAGTTCCCCTGGGACCGATCAGCCCCAGCATTTT. The encoded protein is CASSSPGTDQPQHF.

The CDR3, as DNA: TGTGCCAGCAGCTTGGGCGTCGGGATATGGGCGCAGGAGCAGTACTTC. Residues: CASSLGVGIWAQEQYF. The gene calls are TRBV5-4 and TRBJ2-7; D may be TRBD2 (5 bases). Per germline, CDR1 SGHNT and CDR2 YYREEE (reference sequence). V was trimmed by 0 bases and J by 7 bases, leaving 20 bases between them. The CDR3 is 16 residues long.

The chain employs TRBV24-1 and TRBJ1-5, with D possibly matching TRBD1 (5 bases). Germline-derived CDR1 and CDR2 are KGHDR and SFDVKD. Trimming stripped 4 bases from V and 0 bases from J, with 12 bases between. The CDR3 has 16 amino acids. The CDR3 sequence: CATSDHTRGSNQPQHF. The DNA of the CDR3 is TGTGCCACCAGTGACCACACAAGGGGTAGCAATCAGCCCCAGCATTTT.

The rearrangement links TRBV6-2 or TRBV6-3 to TRBJ2-3; tentative D call: TRBD2 (6 bases). The CDR3 is made up of 15 amino acids. Germline V CDR1 and CDR2: MNHEY, SVGEGT. Between the trimmed V and J ends, which lost 2 bases and 1 base, there was a span of 10 bases. The CDR3 sequence is CASSYRASGTDTQYF. CDR3 DNA: TGTGCCAGCAGTTACAGGGCTAGCGGCACAGATACGCAGTATTTT.

J is TRBJ2-3 and V is TRBV18, with 12 bases lining up with TRBD2. CDR1 is KGHSH, CDR2 LQKENI, per germline. With V trimmed by 0 bases and J by 0 bases, 7 bases remained unmatched. The CDR3 runs to 19 residues. For the CDR3, the DNA is TGTGCCAGCTCACCACCGAGTGGTCTAGCGGGGGGGAGCACAGATACGCAGTATTTT. Its translation is CASSPPSGLAGGSTDTQYF.

This clone was seen a few times. The chain joins TRBV7-9 to TRBJ1-2, with D perhaps matching TRBD1 (5 bases). V lost 5 bases and J 6 bases, leaving 10 bases between the germline ends. CDR3 length: 12 residues. The germline V gene has CDR1 SEHNR and CDR2 FQNEAQ (reference sequence). In nucleotides, the CDR3 is TGTGCCAGCAGCCGACAGAGCGATGGCTACACCTTC. As protein: CASSRQSDGYTF.

This clone was counted once. This chain joins TRBV6-2 or TRBV6-3 and TRBJ2-3; the match to TRBD2 covers 7 bases. Germline V gene data show CDR1 as MNHEY and CDR2 as SVGEGT. This CDR3 has 16 amino acids. J lost 5 bases, V lost 1 base, and 9 bases had no gene match. Here the CDR3 DNA reads TGTGCCAGCAGTTACTTCCCCGGGAGGCGGCGAGATACGCAGTATTTT. Translating it yields CASSYFPGRRRDTQYF.

This clone rates as medium-sized. The chain couples TRBV6-2 or TRBV6-3 to TRBJ1-3, with TRBD1 as a possible D gene (6 bases). V lost 0 bases and J 1 base, leaving 16 bases between the germline ends. The CDR3 is made up of 18 amino acids. Germline V lookup: CDR1 MNHEY, CDR2 SVGEGT. Here the CDR3 reads CASSYSRRGQKSGNTIYF. DNA for the CDR3: TGTGCCAGCAGTTACTCTCGGAGAGGACAGAAATCTGGAAACACCATATATTTT.

The V call is TRBV10-3, the J call TRBJ2-1, with 14 bases identical to TRBD2. This CDR3 is 14 amino acids long. Germline V CDR1 and CDR2: ENHRY, SYGVKD. Trimming took 8 bases from V and 7 from J; bases not matched to a gene: 4. The CDR3 loop reads CAIAGTSGGNEQFF. The CDR3 nucleotides are TGTGCCATCGCCGGGACTAGCGGGGGAAATGAGCAGTTCTTC.

The chain carries TRBV4-3 and TRBJ2-2; D unresolved. The V and J ends lost 0 bases and 7 bases respectively, with 6 bases between them. The CDR3 loop spans 13 amino acids. In germline, CDR1 is LGHNA, CDR2 YSLEER. Here the CDR3 reads CASSQDIGGELFF. The CDR3 DNA reads TGCGCCAGCAGCCAAGATATCGGCGGGGAGCTGTTTTTT.

This chain uses TRBV7-2 with TRBJ1-2; 11 nucleotides align to TRBD1. Germline V gene lookup returns CDR1 SGHTA and CDR2 FQGNSA. Germline trimming cut 7 bases from V and 3 bases from J; bases unmatched to any gene: 7. This CDR3 spans 15 amino acids. As DNA, the CDR3 is TGTGCCAGCATTCCGGACAGGGGGCGCGACTATGGCTACACCTTC. This encodes CASIPDRGRDYGYTF. Based on the CDR3 plus reference TRBV7-2 and TRBJ1-2, the full variable domain is GAGVSQSPSNKVTEKGKDVELRCDPISGHTALYWYRQSLGQGLEFLIYFQGNSAPDKSGLPSDRFSAERTGGSVSTLTIQRTQQEDSAVYLCASIPDRGRDYGYTFGSGTRLTVV.

This clone was observed a few times. The chain recombines TRBV18 with TRBJ1-3; 7 nucleotides align to TRBD1. The V segment lost 7 bases and the J segment 0 bases; nucleotides outside the gene matches: 9. CDR1 and CDR2 (germline): KGHSH, LQKENI. The CDR3 sequence is 16 residues long. The CDR3 here is CASCLGQASSGNTIYF. CDR3 in DNA: TGTGCCAGCTGCCTCGGACAGGCGAGCTCTGGAAACACCATATATTTT.

The V call is TRBV14, the J call TRBJ2-5, with D unclear. Germline V gene data show CDR1 as SGHDN and CDR2 as FVKESK. The CDR3 runs to 15 residues. Trimming cost V 4 bases and J 5 bases, with 17 bases left between them. The CDR3 reads CASSRAPNVGETQYF. The CDR3 bases are TGTGCCAGCAGCCGAGCTCCCAATGTAGGGGAGACCCAGTACTTC.

The chain joins TRBV5-1 to TRBJ2-3; TRBD2 matches 11 bases. The ends lost 4 bases at V and 2 bases at J; junction bases unmatched: 6. Germline V gives CDR1 SGHRS, CDR2 YFSETQ. This CDR3 region has 16 residues. Here the CDR3 reads CASSPLAGGNTDTQYF. In nucleotides, the CDR3 is TGCGCCAGCAGCCCGTTAGCGGGAGGGAACACAGATACGCAGTATTTT.

This rearrangement joins TRBV4-2 to TRBJ2-2; 10 bases align to TRBD2. The V gene end was trimmed by 11 bases and the J gene end by 1 base; junction bases not matched to a gene: 10. The CDR3 is 16 amino acids. Germline V lookup: CDR1 LGHNA, CDR2 YNFKEQ. The DNA for the CDR3 is TGTGCCGCGGGGCGGCCTAGCGGGAGGAACACCGGGGAGCTGTTTTTT. Encoded protein: CAAGRPSGRNTGELFF.

With respect to this clone: The junction does not match germline at one end; this may be a read error. The J gene is TRBJ1-1, the V gene TRBV6-1; D is undetermined. CDR1 MNHNS and CDR2 SASEGT come from the germline V gene. This CDR3 comprises 13 residues. The CDR3 region has the DNA TGTGCCAGCAGTGAAAAGGCAGGCCTGTCTGGGATCTTT. Translation gives CASSEKAGLSGIF.

The chain combines TRBV5-1 with TRBJ2-3; D is unclear. With 5 bases removed from V and 4 bases from J, the gap between germline ends came to 17 bases. CDR1 and CDR2 from the germline V gene are SGHRS and YFSETQ. The CDR3 length is 15 residues. CDR3 nucleotides: TGCGCCAGCAGGTCCCAGGCAGTCCTCTCAGATACGCAGTATTTT. Amino acids: CASRSQAVLSDTQYF.

The chain joins TRBV5-1 to TRBJ2-1; 7 bases align to TRBD1. This CDR3 is 14 amino acids long. The trim removed 4 bases at V and 6 bases at J, leaving 7 bases unmatched. CDR1 and CDR2 (germline): SGHRS, YFSETQ. The CDR3 spells CASSVGQPANEQFF. The DNA of the CDR3 is TGCGCCAGCAGCGTGGGACAGCCAGCCAATGAGCAGTTCTTC.

The chain is built from TRBV7-2 and TRBJ2-5; D unresolved. CDR1 and CDR2 from the germline V gene are SGHTA and FQGNSA. The V end was cut by 1 base, the J end by 7 bases, with 13 bases between. This CDR3 is built from 14 residues. The CDR3 protein is CASSLGFTRGTQYF. DNA for the CDR3: TGTGCCAGCAGCTTAGGGTTTACGAGAGGGACCCAGTACTTC.

The rearrangement uses TRBV5-1 and TRBJ2-7; D is ambiguous. The V gene's germline CDR1 is SGHRS and CDR2 YFSETQ. The CDR3 loop spans 13 amino acids. Trimming took 4 bases from V and 0 from J, leaving 8 bases between them. The CDR3 protein is CASSAISSYEQYF. In nucleotides, the CDR3 is TGCGCCAGCAGCGCAATAAGCTCCTACGAGCAGTACTTC.

The CDR3 loop is CASSIGPEQYF. The DNA of the CDR3 is TGTGCCAGCAGCATAGGACCCGAGCAGTACTTC. The rearrangement joins TRBV5-4 to TRBJ2-7, with D hard to call. Between the trimmed V and J ends, which lost 4 bases and 6 bases, there was a span of 8 bases. This CDR3 is 11 amino acids long. Per germline, CDR1 SGHNT and CDR2 YYREEE (reference sequence).

This sequence joins TRBV30 and TRBJ1-4; D is possibly TRBD1 (6 bases). CDR3 size: 15 residues. Trimming cost V 5 bases and J 3 bases, with 16 bases left between them. Germline CDR1 and CDR2: GTSNPN and SVGIG (reference sequence). The CDR3 loop reads CAWVGRGAANEKLFF. CDR3 in DNA: TGTGCCTGGGTAGGCCGGGGGGCGGCTAATGAAAAACTGTTTTTT.

This rearrangement joins TRBV5-1 to TRBJ1-1; 9 bases agree with TRBD1. Trimming at V came to 1 base and at J to 2 bases, leaving 9 bases not matched to a gene. CDR1 is SGHRS and CDR2 is YFSETQ in the germline V gene. CDR3 length equals 17 residues. The CDR3 sequence: CASSLTGGNVGNTEAFF. CDR3 in DNA: TGCGCCAGCAGCTTGACAGGGGGCAATGTTGGAAACACTGAAGCTTTCTTT.

The chain couples TRBV27 to TRBJ1-6; 9 bases align to TRBD1. This CDR3 region has 14 residues. Trimming at V came to 4 bases and at J to 9 bases, leaving 4 bases not matched to a gene. Germline V lookup: CDR1 MNHEY, CDR2 SMNVEV (reference sequence). CDR3 DNA: TGTGCCAGCAGTTCGGGACAGGGATTTTCACCCCTCCACTTT. Its translation: CASSSGQGFSPLHF.

This clone was found a few times. The chain is built from TRBV30 and TRBJ1-5; D ambiguous. V lost 4 bases and J 0 bases, leaving 7 bases between the germline ends. This CDR3 spans 13 amino acids. CDR1 GTSNPN and CDR2 SVGIG come from the germline V gene (reference sequence). The CDR3 region is CAWTRSSNQPQHF. DNA of the CDR3: TGTGCCTGGACGCGGAGTAGCAATCAGCCCCAGCATTTT.

CDR3 in DNA: TGTGCCAGCAGCGCCGGACAGGGTGCCCCTTCTGGCTACACCTTC. Translation: CASSAGQGAPSGYTF. The V and J genes are TRBV7-2 and TRBJ1-2; the match to TRBD1 covers 8 bases. V lost 5 bases to trimming and J lost 7 bases; unmatched junction nucleotides: 12. In germline, CDR1 is SGHTA, CDR2 FQGNSA. The CDR3 has 15 amino acids.

CDR3 region: CASSLRSLVSSYEQYF. For the CDR3, the DNA is TGCGCCAGCAGCTTGAGGAGCCTGGTCTCCTCCTACGAGCAGTACTTC. The chain uses TRBV5-1 and TRBJ2-7; no firm D call. This CDR3 has 16 amino acids. CDR1 is SGHRS and CDR2 is YFSETQ in the germline V gene. Between the trimmed V and J ends, which lost 1 base and 0 bases, there was a span of 14 bases.

This clone was seen a single time. In DNA form, the CDR3 reads TGCAGCGTATCTGGGAGAGCGGGGAGCGAGGACAATGAGCAGTTCTTC. Translated, it gives CSVSGRAGSEDNEQFF. This chain uses TRBV29-1 with TRBJ2-1, with TRBD2 matching 7 bases. The J segment lost 5 bases and the V segment lost 6 bases, leaving 16 bases of the junction unmatched. The CDR3 runs to 16 residues. Germline V lookup: CDR1 SQVTM, CDR2 ANQGSEA.

The chain is built from TRBV11-1 and TRBJ1-1; unclear D gene. The germline V and J ends were trimmed by 1 base and 5 bases, with 8 bases remaining between them. CDR1 SGHAT and CDR2 FQDESV come from the germline V gene (reference sequence). This CDR3 is 13 amino acids long. CDR3 region: CASSLDVGTEAFF. The DNA of the CDR3 is TGTGCCAGCAGCTTAGATGTGGGTACTGAAGCTTTCTTT.

J is TRBJ2-3 and V is TRBV5-1; 11 bases line up with TRBD2. This CDR3 is 16 amino acids long. Unmatched junction bases numbered 7, after V lost 4 bases and J lost 3 bases. Germline V gene lookup returns CDR1 SGHRS and CDR2 YFSETQ. In DNA form, the CDR3 reads TGCGCCAGCAGCCGCTCGACTAGCGGGATTACAGATACGCAGTATTTT. Protein: CASSRSTSGITDTQYF.

This clone is labeled as medium-sized. V and J are TRBV3-1 (or the pseudogene TRBV3-2) and TRBJ1-2; D not certain. Germline V gives CDR1 LGHDT, CDR2 YNNKEL (reference sequence). With 4 bases removed from V and 1 base from J, the gap between germline ends came to 16 bases. The CDR3 runs 16 residues. In DNA, the CDR3 is TGTGCCAGCAGCCGAGAGACCGGGTCCTATAACTATGGCTACACCTTC. Protein product: CASSRETGSYNYGYTF.